Following are 6 T cell receptor beta chains from one sample sequenced in a study of blood T cell repertoires in COVID-19. Produced via immunoSEQ multiplex PCR; TCRdb's table is partial and in-frame only. Of 430,000 or so clones listed, around nine tenths are singletons. The specimen was peripheral blood. The receptor set was obtained from a man aged 18 to 29 with COVID-19, enrolled during active disease.

The rearrangement joins TRBV19 to TRBJ2-1; 8 nucleotides align to TRBD1. CDR1 is LNHDA, CDR2 SQIVND, per germline (reference sequence). V lost 2 bases and J lost 6; bases outside the gene matches: 3. The CDR3 loop spans 14 amino acids. CDR3 amino acids: CASSIRTGSNEQFF. In DNA, the CDR3 is TGTGCCAGTAGTATACGGACAGGGTCCAATGAGCAGTTCTTC.

Note on this clone: Compared with germline, one end of the junction differs, possibly owing to a read error. The chain carries TRBV6-2 or TRBV6-3 and TRBJ2-6, with 9 bases aligning to TRBD1. The CDR3 is 17 residues long. Germline V CDR1 and CDR2: MNHEY, SVGEGT. The CDR3 DNA follows: TGTGCCAGCAGTCAACAGGGGGCGCAGTATGGGGCCAACGTTCTGACTTTC. Translating gives CASSQQGAQYGANVLTF.

This rearrangement joins TRBV6-5 to TRBJ2-5; 11 positions match TRBD2. Looked up from germline, CDR1 is MNHEY and CDR2 is SVGAGI. The CDR3 totals 15 residues. J was trimmed by 2 bases and V by 7 bases; bases with no gene match: 6. CDR3 DNA sequence: TGTGCCAGCACTGTTAGCGGGGGGGAACAAGAGACCCAGTACTTC. Translated, it gives CASTVSGGEQETQYF.

This clone was detected only once. The chain is built from TRBV3-1 (or the pseudogene TRBV3-2) and TRBJ2-6; the match to TRBD1 covers 7 bases. V was clipped by 6 bases and J by 2 bases; unmatched bases: 7. Per germline, CDR1 LGHDT and CDR2 YNNKEL (reference sequence). The CDR3 sequence is 16 residues long. CDR3 bases: TGTGCCAGCAGTCAGAGGGGGCTGGCTGGGGCCAACGTCCTGACTTTC. It translates to CASSQRGLAGANVLTF.

This clone appeared a few times. Other DNA sequences of this sample code for an identical CDR3. The chain employs TRBV7-9 and TRBJ2-1; D perhaps matches TRBD1 (6 bases). The V gene lost 3 bases and the J gene lost 6 bases, with 15 bases spanning the gap. Germline V lookup: CDR1 SEHNR, CDR2 FQNEAQ (reference sequence). This CDR3 comprises 15 residues. The CDR3 spells CASSLLSSGVNEQFF. The CDR3 nucleotides are TGTGCCAGCAGCTTGCTATCTTCAGGGGTCAATGAGCAGTTCTTC.

CDR3 nucleotide sequence: TGTGCCAGCAGTGACAGCAAAAACATTCAGTACTTC. Translating it yields CASSDSKNIQYF. The rearrangement joins TRBV5-6 to TRBJ2-4, with D tentatively TRBD1 (5 bases). V gave up 5 bases and J gave up 3 bases, with 6 bases separating them. The CDR3 runs to 12 residues. Germline CDR1 SGHDT, CDR2 YYEEEE.